These T cell receptor beta chains were read from a single sample in a study of CD8+ T cells in alopecia areata. Profiled with immunoSEQ multiplex PCR; TCRdb holds only in-frame clones, not every one. Of 110,000 to 150,000 clones in the sample, roughly four fifths were seen once. The sample consisted of CD8+ T cells sorted from blood, taken at week 4, from a patient treated with tofacitinib. These receptors all stem from a human donor with alopecia areata. Each CDR3 is given with its conserved first and last residue.

V gene	J gene	CDR3 protein
TRBV11-2	TRBJ2-3	CASSLGRAGQGGADTQYF
TRBV5-4	TRBJ2-1	CASSLDLAAYNEQFF
TRBV7-9	TRBJ1-2	CASSLAEGPAYGYTF
TRBV11-2	TRBJ1-2	CASTGQKYYGYTF
TRBV6-5	TRBJ1-2	CATSVARGNYGYTF
TRBV27	TRBJ2-7	CASSVYRGHYEQYF
TRBV4-1	TRBJ2-1	CASSQEKGDRGLYEQFF
TRBV7-9	TRBJ2-5	CASSLGFGENQETQYF
TRBV15	TRBJ1-3	CATSRRTVGNTIYF
TRBV2	TRBJ2-3	CASSGSSSSPDTQYF
TRBV7-9	TRBJ2-2	CASSHRDGMNTGELFF
TRBV30	TRBJ2-7	CAWSVGRGEQYF
TRBV11-2	TRBJ2-3	CASSPRSGQGSTDTQYF
TRBV4-1	TRBJ1-6	CASSQGDSYNSPLHF
TRBV29-1	TRBJ1-1	CSVGRDRSHTEAFF
TRBV29-1	TRBJ1-2	CSVDEDYGYTF
TRBV12-5	TRBJ2-2	CASGLVLGALTGELFF
TRBV6-5	TRBJ2-2	CASSYSGTGRTGELFF
TRBV30	TRBJ2-2	CAFCFSGTGELFF
TRBV27	TRBJ1-1	CASSGQGNTEAFF
TRBV6-6	TRBJ1-5	CASSYFYTGGNQPQHF
TRBV30	TRBJ1-5	CAWSAGGTNQPQHF
TRBV9	TRBJ2-2	CASSGLWGAQPGELFF
TRBV5-4	TRBJ1-1	CASSLRQGHTEAFF
TRBV27	TRBJ2-2	CASSFSPGQGWTGELFF
TRBV29-1	TRBJ2-2	CSVAQATGELFF
TRBV2	TRBJ2-4	CASSDPTGRRDIQYF
TRBV18	TRBJ2-5	CASSPEVRETQYF
TRBV27	TRBJ2-7	CASSFQDAYEQYF
TRBV5-4	TRBJ2-5	CASSQPGQIQETQYF
TRBV9	TRBJ2-3	CASSVARTLLTDTQYF
TRBV6-5	TRBJ2-1	CASSYSSTGYNEQFF
TRBV5-5	TRBJ2-1	CASNPSSPWDYSYNEQFF
TRBV7-6	TRBJ2-3	CASSKLDDTQYF
TRBV25-1	TRBJ2-7	CASSHSGQNSYEQYF
TRBV4-1	TRBJ2-3	CASSQEPGDTQYF
TRBV4-3	TRBJ2-1	CASSRERGGSYNEQFF
TRBV5-1	TRBJ1-6	CASSLDGSPLHF
TRBV4-2	TRBJ1-1	CASSQDPNRAEEAFF
TRBV4-1	TRBJ2-7	CASSQGSGVYEQYF
TRBV7-3	TRBJ1-1	CASSLNPGTEAFF
TRBV7-2	TRBJ2-3	CASSSPGGADTQYF